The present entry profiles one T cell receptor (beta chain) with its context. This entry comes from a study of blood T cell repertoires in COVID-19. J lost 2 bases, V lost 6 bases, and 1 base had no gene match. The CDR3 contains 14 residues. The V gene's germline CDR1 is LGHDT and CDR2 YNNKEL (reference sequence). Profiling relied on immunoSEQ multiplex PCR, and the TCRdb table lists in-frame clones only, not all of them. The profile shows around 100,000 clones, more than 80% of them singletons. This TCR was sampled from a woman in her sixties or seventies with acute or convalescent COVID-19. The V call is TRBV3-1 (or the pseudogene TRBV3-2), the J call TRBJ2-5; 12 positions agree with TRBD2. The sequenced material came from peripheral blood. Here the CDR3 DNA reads TGTGCCAGCAGTGGACTAGCGGGGCAAGAGACCCAGTACTTC. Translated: CASSGLAGQETQYF.